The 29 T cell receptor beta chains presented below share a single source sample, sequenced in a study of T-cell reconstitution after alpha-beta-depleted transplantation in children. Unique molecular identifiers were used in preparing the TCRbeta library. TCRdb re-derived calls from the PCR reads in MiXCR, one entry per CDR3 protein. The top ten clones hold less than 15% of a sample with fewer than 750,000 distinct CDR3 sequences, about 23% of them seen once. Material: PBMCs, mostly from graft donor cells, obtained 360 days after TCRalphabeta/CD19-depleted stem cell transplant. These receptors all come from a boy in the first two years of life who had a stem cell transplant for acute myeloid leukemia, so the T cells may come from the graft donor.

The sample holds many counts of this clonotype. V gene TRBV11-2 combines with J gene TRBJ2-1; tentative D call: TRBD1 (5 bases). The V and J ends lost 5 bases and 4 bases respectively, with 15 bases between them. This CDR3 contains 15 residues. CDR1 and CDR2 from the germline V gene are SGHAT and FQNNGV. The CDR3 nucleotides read TGTGCCAGCAGCCTAGTGGTTCAGGGTTACAATGAGCAGTTCTTC. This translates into CASSLVVQGYNEQFF.

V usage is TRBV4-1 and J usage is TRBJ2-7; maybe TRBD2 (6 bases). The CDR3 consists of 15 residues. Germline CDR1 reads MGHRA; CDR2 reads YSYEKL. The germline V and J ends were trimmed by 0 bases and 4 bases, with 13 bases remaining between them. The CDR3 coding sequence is TGCGCCAGCAGCCAAGACAGGGAGGATAGGTACGAGCAGTACGTC. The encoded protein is CASSQDREDRYEQYV.

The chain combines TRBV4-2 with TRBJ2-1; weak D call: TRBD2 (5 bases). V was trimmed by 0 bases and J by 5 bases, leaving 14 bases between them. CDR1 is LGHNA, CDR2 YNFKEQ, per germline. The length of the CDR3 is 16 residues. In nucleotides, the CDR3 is TGTGCCAGCAGCCAAGATAGGACGGGATCTCACAATGAGCAGTTCTTC. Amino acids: CASSQDRTGSHNEQFF.

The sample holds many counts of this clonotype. For the CDR3, the DNA is TGTGCCAGCAGCTCCGGGACACTCGTCCTCCACTTT. Protein: CASSSGTLVLHF. The V gene is TRBV7-2, the J gene TRBJ1-6; TRBD1 is a possible D gene (6 bases). The CDR3 sequence is 12 residues long. V lost 4 bases to trimming and J lost 15 bases, with 13 bases between them. Per the germline V gene, CDR1 is SGHTA and CDR2 is FQGNSA.

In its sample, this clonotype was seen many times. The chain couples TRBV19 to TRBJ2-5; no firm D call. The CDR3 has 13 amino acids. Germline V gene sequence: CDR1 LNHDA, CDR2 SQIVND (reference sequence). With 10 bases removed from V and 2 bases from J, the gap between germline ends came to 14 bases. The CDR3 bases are TGTGCCACCCCCTTACATATTCAAGAGACCCAGTACTTC. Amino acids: CATPLHIQETQYF. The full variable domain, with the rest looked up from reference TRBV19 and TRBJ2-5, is DGGITQSPKYLFRKEGQNVTLSCEQNLNHDAMYWYRQDPGQGLRLIYYSQIVNDFQKGDIAEGYSVSREKKESFPLTVTSAQKNPTAFYLCATPLHIQETQYFGPGTRLLVL.

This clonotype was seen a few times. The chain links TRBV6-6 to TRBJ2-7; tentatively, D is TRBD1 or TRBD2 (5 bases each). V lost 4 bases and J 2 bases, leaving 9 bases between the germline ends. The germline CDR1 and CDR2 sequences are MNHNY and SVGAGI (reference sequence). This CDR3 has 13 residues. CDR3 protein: CASSWDGAYEQYV. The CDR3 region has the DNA TGTGCCAGCAGTTGGGACGGAGCCTACGAGCAGTACGTC.

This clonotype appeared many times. CDR3 nucleotide sequence: TGCAGCGTTGAAGAAGGGGGCCTCACTGAAGCTTTCTTT. It codes for CSVEEGGLTEAFF. The rearrangement joins TRBV29-1 to TRBJ1-1, with 7 bases aligning to TRBD1. Germline assignment: CDR1 SQVTM and CDR2 ANQGSEA. The J segment lost 4 bases and the V segment lost 0 bases, leaving 2 bases of the junction unmatched. CDR3 length: 13 amino acids. Together with reference TRBV29-1 and TRBJ1-1, the CDR3 gives the full variable domain: SAVISQKPSRDICQRGTSLTIQCQVDSQVTMMFWYRQQPGQSLTLIATANQGSEATYESGFVIDKFPISRPNLTFSTLTVSNMSPEDSSIYLCSVEEGGLTEAFFGQGTRLTVV.

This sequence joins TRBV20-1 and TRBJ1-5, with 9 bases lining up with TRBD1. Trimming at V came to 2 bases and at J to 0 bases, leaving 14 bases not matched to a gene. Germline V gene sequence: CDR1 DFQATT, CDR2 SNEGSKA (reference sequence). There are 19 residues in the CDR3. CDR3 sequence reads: CSARIPSGQGLYSNQPQHF. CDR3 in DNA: TGCAGTGCTAGAATCCCCTCGGGACAGGGCCTTTATAGCAATCAGCCCCAGCATTTT.

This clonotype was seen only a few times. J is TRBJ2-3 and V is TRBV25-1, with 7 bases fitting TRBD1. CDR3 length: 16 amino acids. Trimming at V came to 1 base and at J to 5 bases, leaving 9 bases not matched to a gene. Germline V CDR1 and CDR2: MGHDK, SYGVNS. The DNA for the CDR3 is TGTGCCAGCAGTGAATTTAAGGGACAGCGAGTAGATACGCAGTATTTT. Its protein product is CASSEFKGQRVDTQYF. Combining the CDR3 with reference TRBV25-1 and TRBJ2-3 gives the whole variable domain EADIYQTPRYLVIGTGKKITLECSQTMGHDKMYWYQQDPGMELHLIHYSYGVNSTEKGDLSSESTVSRIRTEHFPLTLESARPSHTSQYLCASSEFKGQRVDTQYFGPGTRLTVL.

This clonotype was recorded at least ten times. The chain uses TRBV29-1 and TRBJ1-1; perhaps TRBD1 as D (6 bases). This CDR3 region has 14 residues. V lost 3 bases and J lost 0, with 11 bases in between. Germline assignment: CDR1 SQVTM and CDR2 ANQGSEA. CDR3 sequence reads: CSVDFGQLNTEAFF. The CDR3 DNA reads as TGCAGCGTTGACTTCGGACAGTTGAACACTGAAGCTTTCTTT.

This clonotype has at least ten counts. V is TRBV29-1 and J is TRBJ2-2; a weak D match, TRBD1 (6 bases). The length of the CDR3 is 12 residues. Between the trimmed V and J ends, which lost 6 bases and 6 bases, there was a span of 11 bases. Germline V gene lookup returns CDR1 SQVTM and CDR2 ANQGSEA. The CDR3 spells CSVTGRAGELFF. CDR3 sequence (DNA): TGCAGCGTCACAGGGCGCGCCGGGGAGCTGTTTTTT.

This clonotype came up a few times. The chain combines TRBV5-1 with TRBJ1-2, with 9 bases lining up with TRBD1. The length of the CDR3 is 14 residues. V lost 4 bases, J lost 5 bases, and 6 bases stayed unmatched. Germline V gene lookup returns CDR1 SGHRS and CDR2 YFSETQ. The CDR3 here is CASSEDRGWYGYTF. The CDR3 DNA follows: TGCGCCAGCAGCGAGGACAGGGGTTGGTATGGCTACACCTTC.

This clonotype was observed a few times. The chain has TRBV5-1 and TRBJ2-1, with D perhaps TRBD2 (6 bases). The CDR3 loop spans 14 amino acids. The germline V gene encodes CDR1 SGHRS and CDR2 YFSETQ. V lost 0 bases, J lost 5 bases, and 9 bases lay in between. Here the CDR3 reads CASSLAGEDNEQFF. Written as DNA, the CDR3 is TGCGCCAGCAGCTTGGCCGGGGAGGACAATGAGCAGTTCTTC.

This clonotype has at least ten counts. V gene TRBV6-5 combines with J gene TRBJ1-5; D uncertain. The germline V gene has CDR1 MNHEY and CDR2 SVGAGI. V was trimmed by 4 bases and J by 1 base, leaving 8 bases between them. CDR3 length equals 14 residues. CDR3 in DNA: TGTGCCAGCAGTTCTACGGGCAGCAATCAGCCCCAGCATTTT. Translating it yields CASSSTGSNQPQHF.

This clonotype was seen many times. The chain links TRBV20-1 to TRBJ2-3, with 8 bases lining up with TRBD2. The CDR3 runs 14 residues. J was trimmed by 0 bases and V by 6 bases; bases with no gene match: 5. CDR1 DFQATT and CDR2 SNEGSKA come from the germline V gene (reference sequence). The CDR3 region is CSAISGDSTDTQYF. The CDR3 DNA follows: TGCAGTGCCATTAGCGGGGACAGCACAGATACGCAGTATTTT.

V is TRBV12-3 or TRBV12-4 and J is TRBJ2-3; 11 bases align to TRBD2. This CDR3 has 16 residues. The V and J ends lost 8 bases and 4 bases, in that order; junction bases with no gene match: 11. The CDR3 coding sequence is TGTGCCAGCGGGATTTCGACTAGCGGGGAGGCAGATACGCAGTATTTT. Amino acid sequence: CASGISTSGEADTQYF.

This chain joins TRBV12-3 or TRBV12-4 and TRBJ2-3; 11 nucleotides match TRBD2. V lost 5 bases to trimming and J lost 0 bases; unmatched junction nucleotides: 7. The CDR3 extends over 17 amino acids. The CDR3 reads CASSRTSGLLSTDTQYF. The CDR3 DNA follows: TGTGCCAGCAGTCGGACTAGCGGGCTCCTGAGCACAGATACGCAGTATTTT.

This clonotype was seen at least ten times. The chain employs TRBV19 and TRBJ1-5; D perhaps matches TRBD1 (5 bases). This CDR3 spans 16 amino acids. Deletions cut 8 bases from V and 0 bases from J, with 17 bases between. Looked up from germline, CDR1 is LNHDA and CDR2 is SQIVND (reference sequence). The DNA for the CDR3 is TGTGCCAGTGCGCTAGAGGGGAGGGTTAGCAATCAGCCCCAGCATTTT. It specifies CASALEGRVSNQPQHF. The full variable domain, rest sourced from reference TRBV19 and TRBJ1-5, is DGGITQSPKYLFRKEGQNVTLSCEQNLNHDAMYWYRQDPGQGLRLIYYSQIVNDFQKGDIAEGYSVSREKKESFPLTVTSAQKNPTAFYLCASALEGRVSNQPQHFGDGTRLSIL.

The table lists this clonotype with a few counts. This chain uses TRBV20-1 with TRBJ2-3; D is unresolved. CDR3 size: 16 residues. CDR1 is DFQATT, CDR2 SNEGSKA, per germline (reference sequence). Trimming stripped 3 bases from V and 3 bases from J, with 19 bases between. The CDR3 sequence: CSARGTPTSATDTQYF. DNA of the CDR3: TGCAGTGCTAGGGGCACTCCCACATCAGCGACAGATACGCAGTATTTT.

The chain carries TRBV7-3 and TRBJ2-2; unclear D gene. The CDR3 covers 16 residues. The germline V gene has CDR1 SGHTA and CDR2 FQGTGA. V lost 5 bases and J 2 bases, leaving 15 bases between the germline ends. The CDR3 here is CASSPARAVNTGELFF. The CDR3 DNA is TGTGCCAGCAGCCCAGCCCGGGCAGTCAACACCGGGGAGCTGTTTTTT.

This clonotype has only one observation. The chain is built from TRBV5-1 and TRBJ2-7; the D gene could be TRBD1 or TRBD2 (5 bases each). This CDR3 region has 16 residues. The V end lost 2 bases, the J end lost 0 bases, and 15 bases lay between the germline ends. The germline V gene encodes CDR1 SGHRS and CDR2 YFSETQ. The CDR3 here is CASSFEGTFSSYEQYV. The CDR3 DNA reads TGCGCCAGCAGCTTCGAAGGGACGTTTAGCTCCTACGAGCAGTACGTC.

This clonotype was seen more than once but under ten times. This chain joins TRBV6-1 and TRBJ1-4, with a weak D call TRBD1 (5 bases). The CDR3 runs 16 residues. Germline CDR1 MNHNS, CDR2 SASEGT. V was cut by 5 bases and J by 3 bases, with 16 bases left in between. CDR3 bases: TGTGCCAGCAGTCCCTGGGCAGGGATCGCTAATGAAAAACTGTTTTTT. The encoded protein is CASSPWAGIANEKLFF.

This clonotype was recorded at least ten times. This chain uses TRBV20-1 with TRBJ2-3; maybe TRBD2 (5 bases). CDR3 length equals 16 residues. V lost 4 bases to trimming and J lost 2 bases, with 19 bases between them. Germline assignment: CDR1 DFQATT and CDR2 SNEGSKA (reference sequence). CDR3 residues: CSAIRPNYGDTDTQYF. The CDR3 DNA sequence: TGCAGTGCTATTCGGCCGAACTACGGGGACACAGATACGCAGTATTTT.

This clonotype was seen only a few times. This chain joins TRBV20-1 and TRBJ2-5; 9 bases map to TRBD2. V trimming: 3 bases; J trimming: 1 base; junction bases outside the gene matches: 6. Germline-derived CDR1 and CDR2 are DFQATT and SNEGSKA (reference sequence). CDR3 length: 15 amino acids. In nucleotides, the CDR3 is TGCAGTGCTAGCCCTAGCGGGGCAATCCAAGAGACCCAGTACTTC. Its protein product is CSASPSGAIQETQYF.

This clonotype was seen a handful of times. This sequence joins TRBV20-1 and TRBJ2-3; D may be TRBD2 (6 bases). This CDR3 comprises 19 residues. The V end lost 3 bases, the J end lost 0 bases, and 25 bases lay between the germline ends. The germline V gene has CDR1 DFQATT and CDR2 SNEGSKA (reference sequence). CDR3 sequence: CSARGLHWSNPTSTDTQYF. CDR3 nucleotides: TGCAGTGCTAGGGGACTTCACTGGAGTAATCCCACTAGCACAGATACGCAGTATTTT.

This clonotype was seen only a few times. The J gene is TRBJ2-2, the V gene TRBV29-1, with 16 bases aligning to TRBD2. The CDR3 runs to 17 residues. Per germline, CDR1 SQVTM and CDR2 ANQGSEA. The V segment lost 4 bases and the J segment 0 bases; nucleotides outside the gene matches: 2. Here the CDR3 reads CSVGGLAGGPNTGELFF. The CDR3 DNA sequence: TGCAGCGTTGGGGGACTAGCGGGGGGGCCGAACACCGGGGAGCTGTTTTTT.

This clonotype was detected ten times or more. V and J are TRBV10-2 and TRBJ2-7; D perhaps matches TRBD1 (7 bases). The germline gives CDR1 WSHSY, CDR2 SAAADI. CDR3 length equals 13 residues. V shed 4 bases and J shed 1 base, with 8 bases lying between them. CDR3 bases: TGCGCCAGCAGTGCAGGGGGGTCCTACGAGCAGTACGTC. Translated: CASSAGGSYEQYV.

In DNA form, the CDR3 reads TGTGCCAGCTCACGCCAGGGGGATATCTACGAGCAGTACTTC. Protein: CASSRQGDIYEQYF. This chain uses TRBV18 with TRBJ2-7, with 7 bases that match TRBD1. The CDR3 totals 14 residues. The germline V gene has CDR1 KGHSH and CDR2 LQKENI. V shed 4 bases, J shed 3 bases, and the junction held 6 bases outside the gene matches.

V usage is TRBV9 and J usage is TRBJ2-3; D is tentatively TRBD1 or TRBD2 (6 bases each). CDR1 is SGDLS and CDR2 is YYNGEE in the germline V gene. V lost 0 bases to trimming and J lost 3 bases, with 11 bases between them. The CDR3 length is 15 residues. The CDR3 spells CASSVVTGRTDTQYF. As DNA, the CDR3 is TGTGCCAGCAGCGTAGTTACAGGGAGGACAGATACGCAGTATTTT.